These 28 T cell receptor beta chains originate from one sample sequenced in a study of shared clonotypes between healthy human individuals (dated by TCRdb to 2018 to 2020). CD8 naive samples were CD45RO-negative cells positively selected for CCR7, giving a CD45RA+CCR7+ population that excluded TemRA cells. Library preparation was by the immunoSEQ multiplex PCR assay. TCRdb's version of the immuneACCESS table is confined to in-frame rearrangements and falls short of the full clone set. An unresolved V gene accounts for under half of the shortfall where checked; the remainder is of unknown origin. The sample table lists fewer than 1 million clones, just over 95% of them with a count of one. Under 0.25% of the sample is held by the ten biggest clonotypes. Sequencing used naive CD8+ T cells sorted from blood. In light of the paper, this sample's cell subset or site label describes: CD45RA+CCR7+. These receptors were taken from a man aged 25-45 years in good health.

CDR3 sequence (DNA): TGCAGCGTTGGTCGACAGGCGAACTATGGCTACACCTTC. It specifies CSVGRQANYGYTF. The chain couples TRBV29-1 to TRBJ1-2; weak D call: TRBD1 (6 bases). This CDR3 contains 13 residues. Trimming removed 4 bases at V and 2 bases at J, with 11 bases between. Germline lookup yields CDR1 SQVTM and CDR2 ANQGSEA.

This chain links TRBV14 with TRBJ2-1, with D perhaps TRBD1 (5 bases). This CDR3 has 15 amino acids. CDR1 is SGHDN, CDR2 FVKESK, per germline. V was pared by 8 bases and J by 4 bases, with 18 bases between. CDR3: CASADGLGLYNEQFF. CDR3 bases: TGTGCCAGCGCTGACGGCTTGGGGCTTTACAATGAGCAGTTCTTC.

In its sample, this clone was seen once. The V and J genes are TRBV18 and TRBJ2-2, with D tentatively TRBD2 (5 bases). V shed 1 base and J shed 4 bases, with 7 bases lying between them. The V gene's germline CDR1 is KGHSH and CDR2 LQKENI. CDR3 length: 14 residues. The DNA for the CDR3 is TGTGCCAGCTCACCACTGGGGAGCACCGGGGAGCTGTTTTTT. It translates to CASSPLGSTGELFF.

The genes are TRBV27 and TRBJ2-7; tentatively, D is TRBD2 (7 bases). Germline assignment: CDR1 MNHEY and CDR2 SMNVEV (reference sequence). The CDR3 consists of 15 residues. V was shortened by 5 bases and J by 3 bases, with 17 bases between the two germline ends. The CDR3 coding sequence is TGTGCCAGCAGTGAGGCCCCGGGGGGCTTCTACGAGCAGTACTTC. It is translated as CASSEAPGGFYEQYF.

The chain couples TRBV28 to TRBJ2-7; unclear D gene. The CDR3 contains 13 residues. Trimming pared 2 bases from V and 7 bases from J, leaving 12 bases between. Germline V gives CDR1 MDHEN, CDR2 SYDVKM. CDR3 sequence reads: CASSLNIRREQYF. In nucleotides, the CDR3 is TGTGCCAGCAGTTTAAATATACGGCGAGAGCAGTACTTC. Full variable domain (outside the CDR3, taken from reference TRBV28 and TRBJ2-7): DVKVTQSSRYLVKRTGEKVFLECVQDMDHENMFWYRQDPGLGLRLIYFSYDVKMKEKGDIPEGYSVSREKKERFSLILESASTNQTSMYLCASSLNIRREQYFGPGTRLTVT.

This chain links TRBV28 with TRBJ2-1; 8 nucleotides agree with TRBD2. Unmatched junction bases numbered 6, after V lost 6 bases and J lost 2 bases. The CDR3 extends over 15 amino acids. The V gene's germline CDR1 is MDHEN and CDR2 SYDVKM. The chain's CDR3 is CASSEAGEPYNEQFF. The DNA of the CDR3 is TGTGCCAGCAGCGAAGCGGGAGAACCCTACAATGAGCAGTTCTTC.

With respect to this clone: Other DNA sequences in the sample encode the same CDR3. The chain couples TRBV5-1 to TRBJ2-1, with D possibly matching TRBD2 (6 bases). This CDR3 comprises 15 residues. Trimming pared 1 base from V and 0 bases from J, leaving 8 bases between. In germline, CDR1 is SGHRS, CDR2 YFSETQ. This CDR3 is CASSLRRGSYNEQFF. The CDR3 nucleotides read TGCGCCAGCAGCTTGAGGAGGGGCTCCTACAATGAGCAGTTCTTC.

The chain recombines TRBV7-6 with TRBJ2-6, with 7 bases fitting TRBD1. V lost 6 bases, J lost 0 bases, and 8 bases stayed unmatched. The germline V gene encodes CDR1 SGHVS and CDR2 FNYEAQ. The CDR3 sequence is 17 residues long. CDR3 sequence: CASSPSRDSSGANVLTF. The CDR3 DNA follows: TGTGCCAGCAGTCCTAGCCGGGACAGCTCTGGGGCCAACGTCCTGACTTTC. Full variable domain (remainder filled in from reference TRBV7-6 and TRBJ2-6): GAGVSQSPRYKVTKRGQDVALRCDPISGHVSLYWYRQALGQGPEFLTYFNYEAQQDKSGLPNDRFSAERPEGSISTLTIQRTEQRDSAMYRCASSPSRDSSGANVLTFGAGSRLTVL.

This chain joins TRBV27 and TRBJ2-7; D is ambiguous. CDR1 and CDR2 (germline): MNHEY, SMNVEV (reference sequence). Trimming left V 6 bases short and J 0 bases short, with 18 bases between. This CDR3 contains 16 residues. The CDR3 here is CASRPERRMISYEQYF. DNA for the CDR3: TGTGCCAGCAGACCCGAACGACGCATGATCTCCTACGAGCAGTACTTC.

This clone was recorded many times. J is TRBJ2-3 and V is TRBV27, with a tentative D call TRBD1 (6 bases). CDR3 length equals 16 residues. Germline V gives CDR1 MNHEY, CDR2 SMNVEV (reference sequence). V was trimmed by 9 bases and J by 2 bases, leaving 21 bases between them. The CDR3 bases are TGTGCCAGTACAGAATTATGGGACACGAACACAGATACGCAGTATTTT. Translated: CASTELWDTNTDTQYF.

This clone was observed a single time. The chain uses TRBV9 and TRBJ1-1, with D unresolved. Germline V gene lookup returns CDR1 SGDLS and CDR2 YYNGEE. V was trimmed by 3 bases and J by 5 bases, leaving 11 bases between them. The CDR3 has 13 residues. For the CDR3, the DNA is TGTGCCAGCAGCGCGACTCGGGGAACTGAAGCTTTCTTT. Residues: CASSATRGTEAFF. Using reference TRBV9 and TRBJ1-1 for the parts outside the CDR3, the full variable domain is DSGVTQTPKHLITATGQRVTLRCSPRSGDLSVYWYQQSLDQGLQFLIQYYNGEERAKGNILERFSAQQFPDLHSELNLSSLELGDSALYFCASSATRGTEAFFGQGTRLTVV.

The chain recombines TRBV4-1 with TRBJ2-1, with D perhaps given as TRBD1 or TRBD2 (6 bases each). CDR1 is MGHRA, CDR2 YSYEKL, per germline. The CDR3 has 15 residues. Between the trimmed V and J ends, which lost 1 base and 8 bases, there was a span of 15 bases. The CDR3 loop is CASSQGRGAFYEQFF. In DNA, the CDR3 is TGCGCCAGCAGCCAAGGGAGGGGGGCTTTTTATGAGCAGTTCTTC.

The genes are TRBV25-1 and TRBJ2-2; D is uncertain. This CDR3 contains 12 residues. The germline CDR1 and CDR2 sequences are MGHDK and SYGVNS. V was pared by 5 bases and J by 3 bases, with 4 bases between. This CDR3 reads CASSIHTGELFF. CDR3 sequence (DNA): TGTGCCAGCAGTATTCACACCGGGGAGCTGTTTTTT.

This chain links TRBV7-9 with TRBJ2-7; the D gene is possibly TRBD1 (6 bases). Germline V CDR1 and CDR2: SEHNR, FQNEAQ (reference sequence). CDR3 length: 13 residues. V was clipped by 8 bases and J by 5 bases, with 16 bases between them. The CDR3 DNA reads TGTGCCAGCTCGCGGCAGGGGTTAGACGAGCAGTACTTC. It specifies CASSRQGLDEQYF.

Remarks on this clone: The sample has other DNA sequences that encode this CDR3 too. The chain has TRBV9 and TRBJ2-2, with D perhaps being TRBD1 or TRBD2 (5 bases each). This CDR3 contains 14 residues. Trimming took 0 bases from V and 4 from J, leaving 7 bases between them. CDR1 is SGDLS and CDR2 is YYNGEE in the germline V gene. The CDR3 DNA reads TGTGCCAGCAGCGTAGGTGGGGGCACCGGGGAGCTGTTTTTT. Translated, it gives CASSVGGGTGELFF.

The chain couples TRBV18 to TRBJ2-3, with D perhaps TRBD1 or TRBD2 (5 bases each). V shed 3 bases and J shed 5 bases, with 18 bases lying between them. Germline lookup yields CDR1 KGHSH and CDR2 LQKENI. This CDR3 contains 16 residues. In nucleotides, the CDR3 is TGTGCCAGCTCACCTACCGTCCGGGACCACAAAGATACGCAGTATTTT. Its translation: CASSPTVRDHKDTQYF.

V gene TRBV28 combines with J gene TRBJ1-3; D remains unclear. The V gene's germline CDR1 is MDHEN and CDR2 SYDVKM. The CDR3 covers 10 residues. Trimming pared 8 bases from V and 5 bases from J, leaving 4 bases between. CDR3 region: CASRRNTIYF. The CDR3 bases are TGTGCCAGCCGGAGAAACACCATATATTTT. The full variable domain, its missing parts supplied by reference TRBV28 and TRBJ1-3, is DVKVTQSSRYLVKRTGEKVFLECVQDMDHENMFWYRQDPGLGLRLIYFSYDVKMKEKGDIPEGYSVSREKKERFSLILESASTNQTSMYLCASRRNTIYFGEGSWLTVV.

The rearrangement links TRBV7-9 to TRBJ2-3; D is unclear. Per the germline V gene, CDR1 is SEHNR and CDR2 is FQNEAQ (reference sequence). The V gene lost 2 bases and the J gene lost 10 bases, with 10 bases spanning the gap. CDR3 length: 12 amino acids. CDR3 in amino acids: CASSLTGDAQYF. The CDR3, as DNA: TGTGCCAGCAGCTTAACTGGGGATGCGCAGTATTTT.

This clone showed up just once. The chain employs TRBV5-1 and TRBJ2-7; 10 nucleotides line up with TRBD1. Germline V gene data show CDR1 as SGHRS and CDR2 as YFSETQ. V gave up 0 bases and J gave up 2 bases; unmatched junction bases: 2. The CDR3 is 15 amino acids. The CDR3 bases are TGCGCCAGCAGCTTGGGGGACAGGGGCCCCTACGAGCAGTACTTC. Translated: CASSLGDRGPYEQYF.

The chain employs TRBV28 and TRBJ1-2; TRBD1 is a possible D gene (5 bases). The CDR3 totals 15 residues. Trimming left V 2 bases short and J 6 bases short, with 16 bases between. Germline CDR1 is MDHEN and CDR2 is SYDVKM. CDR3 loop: CASSLEISGVNGYTF. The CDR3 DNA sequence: TGTGCCAGCAGTTTAGAAATATCGGGGGTAAATGGCTACACCTTC.

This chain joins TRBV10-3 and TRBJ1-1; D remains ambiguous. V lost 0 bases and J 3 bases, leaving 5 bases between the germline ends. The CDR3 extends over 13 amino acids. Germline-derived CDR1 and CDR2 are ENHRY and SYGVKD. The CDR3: CAISESLDTEAFF. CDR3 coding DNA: TGTGCCATCAGTGAGTCGTTGGACACTGAAGCTTTCTTT.

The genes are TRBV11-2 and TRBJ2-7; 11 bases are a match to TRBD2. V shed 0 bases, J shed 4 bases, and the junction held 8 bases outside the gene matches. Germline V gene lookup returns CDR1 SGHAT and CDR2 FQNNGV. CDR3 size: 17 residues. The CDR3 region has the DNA TGTGCCAGCAGCTTAGATCTTCCGACTAGCGGGATGTACGAGCAGTACTTC. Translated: CASSLDLPTSGMYEQYF.

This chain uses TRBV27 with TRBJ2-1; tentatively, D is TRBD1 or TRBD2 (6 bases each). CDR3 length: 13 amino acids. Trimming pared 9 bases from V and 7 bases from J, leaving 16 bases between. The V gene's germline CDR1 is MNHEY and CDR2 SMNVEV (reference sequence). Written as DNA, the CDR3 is TGTGCCAGTTCGAAGGGGGGCTGGAATGAGCAGTTCTTC. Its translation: CASSKGGWNEQFF.

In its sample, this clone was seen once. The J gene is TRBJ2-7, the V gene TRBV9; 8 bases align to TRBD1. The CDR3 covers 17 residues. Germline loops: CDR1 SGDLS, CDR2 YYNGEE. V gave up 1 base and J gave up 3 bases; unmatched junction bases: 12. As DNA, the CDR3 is TGTGCCAGCAGCGTATTCCAGACAGGGACAGGAAGCTACGAGCAGTACTTC. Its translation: CASSVFQTGTGSYEQYF.

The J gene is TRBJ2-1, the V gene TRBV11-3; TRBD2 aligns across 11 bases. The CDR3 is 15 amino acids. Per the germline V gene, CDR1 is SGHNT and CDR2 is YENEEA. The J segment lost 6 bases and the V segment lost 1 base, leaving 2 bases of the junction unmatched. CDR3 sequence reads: CASSLVAGGVNEQFF. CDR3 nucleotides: TGTGCCAGCAGCTTAGTAGCGGGAGGGGTCAATGAGCAGTTCTTC.

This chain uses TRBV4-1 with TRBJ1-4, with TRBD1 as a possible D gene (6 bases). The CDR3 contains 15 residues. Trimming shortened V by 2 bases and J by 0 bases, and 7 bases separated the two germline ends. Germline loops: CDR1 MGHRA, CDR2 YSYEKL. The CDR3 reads CASSQRTATNEKLFF. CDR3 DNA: TGCGCCAGCAGCCAAAGGACAGCAACTAATGAAAAACTGTTTTTT.

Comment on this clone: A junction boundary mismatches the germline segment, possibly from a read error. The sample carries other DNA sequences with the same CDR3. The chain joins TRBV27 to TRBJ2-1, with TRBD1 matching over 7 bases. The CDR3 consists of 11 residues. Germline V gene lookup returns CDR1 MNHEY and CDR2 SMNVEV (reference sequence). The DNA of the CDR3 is TGTGCCAGTAGTTCAGGGGGTGAGCAGTTCTTC. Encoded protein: CASSSGGEQFF.

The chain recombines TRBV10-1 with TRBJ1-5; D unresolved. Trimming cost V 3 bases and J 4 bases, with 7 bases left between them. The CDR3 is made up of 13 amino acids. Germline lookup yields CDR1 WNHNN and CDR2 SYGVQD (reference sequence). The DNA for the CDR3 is TGCGCCAGCAGTGAAGGCCGAAATCAGCCCCAGCATTTT. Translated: CASSEGRNQPQHF.